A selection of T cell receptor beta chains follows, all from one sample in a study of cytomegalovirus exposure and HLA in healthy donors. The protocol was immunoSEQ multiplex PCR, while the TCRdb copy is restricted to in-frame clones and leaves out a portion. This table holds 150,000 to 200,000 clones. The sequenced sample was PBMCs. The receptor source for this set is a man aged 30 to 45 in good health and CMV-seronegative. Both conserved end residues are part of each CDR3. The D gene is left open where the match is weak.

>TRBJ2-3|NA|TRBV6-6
CASSHDWTQYF
TGTGCCAGCAGTCACGACTGGACGCAGTATTTT
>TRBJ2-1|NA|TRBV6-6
CASSTSGIGHNEQFF
TGTGCCAGCAGTACCTCGGGGATTGGCCACAATGAGCAGTTCTTC
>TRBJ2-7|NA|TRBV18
CASSPPGEYEQYF
TGTGCCAGCTCACCACCTGGTGAGTACGAGCAGTACTTC
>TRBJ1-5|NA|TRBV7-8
CASSLAIGEQPQHF
TGTGCCAGCAGCTTAGCGATAGGGGAACAGCCCCAGCATTTT
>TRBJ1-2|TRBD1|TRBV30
CAWSVKGAGNYGYTF
TGTGCCTGGAGTGTTAAGGGGGCAGGGAACTATGGCTACACCTTC
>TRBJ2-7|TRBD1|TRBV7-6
CASSSRTTGGRYEQYF
TGTGCCAGCAGCTCAAGAACGACAGGGGGTAGATACGAGCAGTACTTC
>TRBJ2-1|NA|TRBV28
CASSPSGAGAYNEQFF
TGTGCCAGCAGTCCGTCAGGGGCGGGAGCCTACAATGAGCAGTTCTTC
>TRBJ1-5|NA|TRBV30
CAWSAGGSSNQPQHF
TGTGCCTGGAGTGCGGGGGGGAGTAGCAATCAGCCCCAGCATTTT
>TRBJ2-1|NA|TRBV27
CASSWALMAGNNEQFF
TGTGCCAGCAGTTGGGCCCTTATGGCAGGTAACAATGAGCAGTTCTTC
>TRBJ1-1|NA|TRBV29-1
CSVVGGEAEAFF
TGCAGCGTTGTGGGGGGGGAGGCTGAAGCTTTCTTT
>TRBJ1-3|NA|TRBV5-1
CASSLFSSGNTIYF
TGCGCCAGCAGCTTGTTCAGCTCTGGAAACACCATATATTTT
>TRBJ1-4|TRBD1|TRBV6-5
CASSQQGKRSEKLFF
TGTGCCAGCAGTCAACAGGGGAAGAGAAGTGAAAAACTGTTTTTT
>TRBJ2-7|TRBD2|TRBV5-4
CASSSGGSGRPYEQYF
TGTGCCAGCAGCTCGGGAGGTAGCGGGAGGCCCTACGAGCAGTACTTC
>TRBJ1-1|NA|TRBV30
CAWSLPSDMSTEAFF
TGTGCCTGGAGTCTTCCCTCCGACATGAGCACTGAAGCTTTCTTT
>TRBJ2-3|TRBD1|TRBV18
CASSPEGTVRMDTQYF
TGTGCCAGCTCACCCGAAGGGACAGTGAGGATGGATACGCAGTATTTT
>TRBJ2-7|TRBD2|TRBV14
CASSPPGLAGLEQYF
TGTGCCAGCAGCCCGCCGGGACTAGCGGGGCTGGAGCAGTACTTC
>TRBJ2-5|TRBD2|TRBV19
CASSRGGLAGVRETQYF
TGTGCCAGTAGTCGAGGGGGACTAGCGGGAGTCAGAGAGACCCAGTACTTC
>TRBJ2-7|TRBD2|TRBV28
CASSPSGRAAEQYF
TGTGCCAGCAGCCCAAGCGGGAGGGCCGCCGAGCAGTACTTC
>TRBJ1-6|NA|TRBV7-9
CASSLDVTVFSPLHF
TGTGCCAGCAGCTTAGATGTGACAGTGTTTTCACCCCTCCACTTT
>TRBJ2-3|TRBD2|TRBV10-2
CASSEPGLAGVTDTQYF
TGCGCCAGCAGTGAGCCGGGACTAGCGGGAGTCACAGATACGCAGTATTTT
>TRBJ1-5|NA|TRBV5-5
CASSVDSYSNQPQHF
TGTGCCAGCAGCGTTGACAGTTATAGCAATCAGCCCCAGCATTTT
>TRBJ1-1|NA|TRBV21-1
CASSKSEADMNTEAFF
TGTGCCAGCAGCAAATCTGAGGCAGATATGAACACTGAAGCTTTCTTT
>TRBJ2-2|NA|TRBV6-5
CASPPGAGTGELFF
TGTGCCAGCCCTCCGGGAGCGGGCACCGGGGAGCTGTTTTTT
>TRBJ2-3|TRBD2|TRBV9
CASSVGLAGGGDDTQYF
TGTGCCAGCAGCGTGGGACTAGCGGGAGGGGGTGATGATACGCAGTATTTT
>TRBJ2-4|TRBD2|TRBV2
CASSALAVAKNIQYF
TGTGCCAGCAGTGCCCTAGCGGTAGCCAAAAACATTCAGTACTTC
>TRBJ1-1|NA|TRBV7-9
CASRRTGTNTEAFF
TGTGCCAGCAGACGTACAGGGACGAACACTGAAGCTTTCTTT
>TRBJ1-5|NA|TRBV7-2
CASSLMNSPTHF
TGTGCCAGCAGCTTAATGAACAGCCCGACGCATTTT
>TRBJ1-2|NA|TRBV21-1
CASSKALSLGTITLYGYTF
TGTGCCAGCAGCAAAGCGCTTTCGTTGGGGACAATCACTCTCTATGGCTACACCTTC
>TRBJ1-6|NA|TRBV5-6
CASSLASTGSPLHF
TGTGCCAGCAGCTTGGCCTCGACAGGTTCACCCCTCCACTTT
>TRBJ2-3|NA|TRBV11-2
CASSSTDTQYF
TGTGCCAGCAGCTCAACAGATACGCAGTATTTT
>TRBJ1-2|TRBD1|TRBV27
CASSLQGAPSGYTF
TGTGCCAGCAGTTTACAGGGGGCGCCCAGTGGCTACACCTTC
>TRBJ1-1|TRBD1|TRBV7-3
CASSPGTGGFGAEAFF
TGTGCCAGCAGCCCCGGGACAGGGGGGTTCGGGGCTGAAGCTTTCTTT
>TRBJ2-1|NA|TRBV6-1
CASRAGNEQFF
TGTGCCAGCAGGGCAGGGAATGAGCAGTTCTTC
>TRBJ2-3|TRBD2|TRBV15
CATSTPGLAGGPDTQYF
TGTGCCACCAGCACTCCGGGACTAGCGGGAGGGCCAGATACGCAGTATTTT
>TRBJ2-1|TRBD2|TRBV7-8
CASKRESSYNEQFF
TGTGCCAGCAAGCGGGAGAGCTCCTACAATGAGCAGTTCTTC
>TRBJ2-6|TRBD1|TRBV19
CASSPRPGTGRAISGANVLTF
TGTGCCAGTAGTCCCCGTCCCGGGACAGGGCGGGCGATTTCTGGGGCCAACGTCCTGACTTTC
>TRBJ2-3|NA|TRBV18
CASSLGGVLTDTQYF
TGTGCCAGCTCACTCGGAGGGGTCCTTACAGATACGCAGTATTTT
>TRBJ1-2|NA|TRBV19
CASSLGWSGYTF
TGTGCCAGTAGTCTGGGTTGGAGTGGCTACACCTTC
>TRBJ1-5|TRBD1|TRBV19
CASSGQSNQPQHF
TGTGCCAGCTCGGGACAGAGCAATCAGCCCCAGCATTTT
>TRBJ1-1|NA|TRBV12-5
CASGKEGSTEAFF
TGTGCTAGTGGTAAGGAGGGATCCACTGAAGCTTTCTTT
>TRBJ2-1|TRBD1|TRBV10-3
CAISERGQGNNEQFF
TGTGCCATCAGTGAGCGGGGACAGGGTAACAATGAGCAGTTCTTC
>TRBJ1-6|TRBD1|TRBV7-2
CASSPGTVLTPLHF
TGTGCCAGCAGCCCAGGGACAGTTTTAACACCCCTCCACTTT
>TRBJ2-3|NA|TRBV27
CASRPRGDSTDTQYF
TGTGCCAGCAGACCCCGCGGGGATAGCACAGATACGCAGTATTTT
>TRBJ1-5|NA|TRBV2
CAIQQGKEQPQHF
TGTGCCATACAACAGGGTAAGGAACAGCCCCAGCATTTT
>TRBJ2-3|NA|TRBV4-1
CASSQVLGGVPDTQYF
TGCGCCAGCAGCCAAGTCCTAGGGGGAGTCCCAGATACGCAGTATTTT
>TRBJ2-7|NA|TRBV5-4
CASSFGREVYYEQYF
TGTGCCAGCAGCTTCGGGCGGGAAGTTTACTACGAGCAGTACTTC
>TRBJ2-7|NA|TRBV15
CATSPVTQGPYEQYF
TGTGCCACCAGCCCCGTGACACAGGGCCCCTACGAGCAGTACTTC